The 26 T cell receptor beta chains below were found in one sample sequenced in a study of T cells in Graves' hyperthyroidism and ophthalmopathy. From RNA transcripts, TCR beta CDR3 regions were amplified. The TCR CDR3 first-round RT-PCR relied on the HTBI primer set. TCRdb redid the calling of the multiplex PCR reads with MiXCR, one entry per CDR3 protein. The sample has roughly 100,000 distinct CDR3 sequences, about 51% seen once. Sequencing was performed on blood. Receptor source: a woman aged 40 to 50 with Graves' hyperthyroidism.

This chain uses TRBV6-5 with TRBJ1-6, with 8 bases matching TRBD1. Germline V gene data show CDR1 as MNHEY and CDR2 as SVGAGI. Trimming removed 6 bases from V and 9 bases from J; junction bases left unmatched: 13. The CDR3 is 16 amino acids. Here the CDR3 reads CASSQTRTGMGSPLHF. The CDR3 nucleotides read TGTGCCAGCAGCCAGACCCGGACAGGGATGGGTTCACCCCTCCACTTT.

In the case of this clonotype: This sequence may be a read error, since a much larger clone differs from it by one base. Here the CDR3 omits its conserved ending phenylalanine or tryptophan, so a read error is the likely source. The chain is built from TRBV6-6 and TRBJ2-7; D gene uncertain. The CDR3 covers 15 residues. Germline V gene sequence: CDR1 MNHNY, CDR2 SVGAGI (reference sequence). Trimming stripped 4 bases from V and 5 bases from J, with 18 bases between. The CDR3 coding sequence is TGTGCCAGCAGTTCATCCCCCCCCAGGCCAAACGAGCAGTACTTA. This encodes CASSSSPPRPNEQYL.

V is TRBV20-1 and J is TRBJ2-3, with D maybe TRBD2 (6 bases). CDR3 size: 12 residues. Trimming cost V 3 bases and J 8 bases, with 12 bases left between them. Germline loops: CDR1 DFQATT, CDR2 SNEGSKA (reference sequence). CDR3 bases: TGCAGTGCTAGGGGATCTAGCGTTACGCAGTATTTT. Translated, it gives CSARGSSVTQYF.

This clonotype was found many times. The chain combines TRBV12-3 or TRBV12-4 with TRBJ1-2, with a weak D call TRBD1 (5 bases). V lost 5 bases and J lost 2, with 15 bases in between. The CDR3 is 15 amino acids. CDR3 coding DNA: TGTGCCAGCAGTCCCCTGGGGCCACCAAACTATGGCTACACCTTC. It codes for CASSPLGPPNYGYTF.

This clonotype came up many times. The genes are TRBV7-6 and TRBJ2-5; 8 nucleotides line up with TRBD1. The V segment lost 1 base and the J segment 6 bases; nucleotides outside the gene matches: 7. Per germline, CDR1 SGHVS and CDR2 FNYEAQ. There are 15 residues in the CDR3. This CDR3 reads CASSLVGTGGKTQYF. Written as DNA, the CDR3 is TGTGCCAGCAGCTTAGTTGGTACAGGGGGAAAGACCCAGTACTTC.

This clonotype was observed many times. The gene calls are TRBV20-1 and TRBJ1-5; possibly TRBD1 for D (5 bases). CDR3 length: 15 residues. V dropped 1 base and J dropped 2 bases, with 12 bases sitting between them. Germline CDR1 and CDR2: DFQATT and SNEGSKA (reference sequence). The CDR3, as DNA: TGCAGTGCTAGAGTCGGAGGGGTGGGCAATCAGCCCCAGCATTTT. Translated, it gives CSARVGGVGNQPQHF.

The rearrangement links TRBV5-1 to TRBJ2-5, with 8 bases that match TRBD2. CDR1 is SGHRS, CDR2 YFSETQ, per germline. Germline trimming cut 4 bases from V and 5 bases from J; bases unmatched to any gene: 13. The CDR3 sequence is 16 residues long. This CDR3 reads CASSKDSSGRWETQYF. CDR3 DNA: TGCGCCAGCAGCAAGGACTCTAGCGGGCGATGGGAGACCCAGTACTTC.

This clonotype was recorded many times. The CDR3 region is CSALGLADSYEQYF. The CDR3 DNA is TGCAGTGCCCTCGGACTAGCGGACTCCTACGAGCAGTACTTC. The rearrangement joins TRBV20-1 to TRBJ2-7; the match to TRBD2 covers 10 bases. Per the germline V gene, CDR1 is DFQATT and CDR2 is SNEGSKA (reference sequence). Trimming at V came to 6 bases and at J to 0 bases, leaving 5 bases not matched to a gene. The length of the CDR3 is 14 residues.

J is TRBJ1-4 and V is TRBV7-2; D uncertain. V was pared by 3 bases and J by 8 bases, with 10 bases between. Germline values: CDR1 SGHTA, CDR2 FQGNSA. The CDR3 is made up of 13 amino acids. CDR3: CASSLRAGEKLFF. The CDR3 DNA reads TGTGCCAGCAGCTTGCGTGCGGGGGAAAAACTGTTTTTT.

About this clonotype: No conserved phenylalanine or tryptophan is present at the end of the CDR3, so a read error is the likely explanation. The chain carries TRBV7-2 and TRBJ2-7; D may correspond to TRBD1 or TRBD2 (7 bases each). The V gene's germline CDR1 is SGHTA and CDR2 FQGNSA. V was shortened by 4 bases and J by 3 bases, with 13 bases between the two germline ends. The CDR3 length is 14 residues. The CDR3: CASSSGGGLYEQYS. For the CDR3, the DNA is TGTGCCAGCAGCTCAGGGGGGGGTCTCTACGAGCAGTACTCC.

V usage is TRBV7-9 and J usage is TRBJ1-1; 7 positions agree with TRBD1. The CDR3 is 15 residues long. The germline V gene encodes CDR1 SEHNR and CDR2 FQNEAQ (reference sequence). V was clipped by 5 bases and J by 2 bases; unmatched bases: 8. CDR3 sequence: CASSERQGSNTEAFF. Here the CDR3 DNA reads TGTGCCAGCAGCGAGAGACAGGGATCCAACACTGAAGCTTTCTTT.

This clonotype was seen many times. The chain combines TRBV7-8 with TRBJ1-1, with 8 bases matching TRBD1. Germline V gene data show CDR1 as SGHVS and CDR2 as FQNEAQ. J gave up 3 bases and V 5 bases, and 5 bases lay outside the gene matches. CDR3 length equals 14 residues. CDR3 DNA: TGTGCCAGCAGCCACCAGACAGGGGACACTGAAGCTTTCTTT. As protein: CASSHQTGDTEAFF.

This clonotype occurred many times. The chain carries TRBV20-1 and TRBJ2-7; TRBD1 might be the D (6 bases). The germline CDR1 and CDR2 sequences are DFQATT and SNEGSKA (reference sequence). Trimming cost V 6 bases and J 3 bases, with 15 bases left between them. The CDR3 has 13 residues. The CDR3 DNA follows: TGCAGTGCCATCATCAGGGGTGGCTACGAGCAGTACTTC. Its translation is CSAIIRGGYEQYF.

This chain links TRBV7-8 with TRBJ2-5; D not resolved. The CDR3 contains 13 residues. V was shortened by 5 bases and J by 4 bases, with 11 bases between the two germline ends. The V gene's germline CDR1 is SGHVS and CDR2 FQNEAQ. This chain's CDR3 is CASSLDPPETQYF. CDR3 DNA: TGTGCCAGCAGCCTGGACCCCCCAGAGACCCAGTACTTC.

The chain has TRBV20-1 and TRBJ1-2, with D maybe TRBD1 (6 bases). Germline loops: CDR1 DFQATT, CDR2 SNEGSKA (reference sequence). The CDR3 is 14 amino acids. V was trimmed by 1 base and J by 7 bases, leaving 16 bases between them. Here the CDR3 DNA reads TGCAGTGCTAGAGGCGGTGGCAGGGGCGGTGGCTACACCTTC. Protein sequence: CSARGGGRGGGYTF.

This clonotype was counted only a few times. CDR3 amino acids: CASSSRRGGGAATNEKLFF. The CDR3 DNA reads as TGTGCCAGCTCATCCCGGCGTGGCGGAGGTGCTGCAACTAATGAAAAACTGTTTTTT. The chain couples TRBV24-1 to TRBJ1-4; no reliable D call. This CDR3 has 19 residues. V lost 11 bases to trimming and J lost 0 bases, with 27 bases between them. Germline CDR1 reads KGHDR; CDR2 reads SFDVKD.

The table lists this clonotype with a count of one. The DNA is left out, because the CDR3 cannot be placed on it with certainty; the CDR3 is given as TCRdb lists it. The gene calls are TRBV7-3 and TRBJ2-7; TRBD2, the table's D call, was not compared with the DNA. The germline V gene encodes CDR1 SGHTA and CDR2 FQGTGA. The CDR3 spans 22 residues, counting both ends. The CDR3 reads CASSFYICSASEFSASRYEQYF.

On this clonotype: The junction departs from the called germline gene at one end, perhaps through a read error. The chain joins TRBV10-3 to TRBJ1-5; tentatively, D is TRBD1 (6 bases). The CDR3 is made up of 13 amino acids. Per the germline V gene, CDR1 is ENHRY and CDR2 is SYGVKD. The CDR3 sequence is CAIRWGPGQPQHF. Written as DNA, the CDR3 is TGTGCTATCAGGTGGGGGCCTGGTCAGCCCCAGCATTTT.

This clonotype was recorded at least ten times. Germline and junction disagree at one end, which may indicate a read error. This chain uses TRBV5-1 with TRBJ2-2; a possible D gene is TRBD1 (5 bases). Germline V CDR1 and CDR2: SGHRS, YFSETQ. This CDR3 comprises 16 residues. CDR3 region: CASGLKGYRNTGELFF. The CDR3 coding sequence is TGCGCCAGCGGCTTGAAGGGGTACCGGAACACCGGGGAGCTGTTTTTT.

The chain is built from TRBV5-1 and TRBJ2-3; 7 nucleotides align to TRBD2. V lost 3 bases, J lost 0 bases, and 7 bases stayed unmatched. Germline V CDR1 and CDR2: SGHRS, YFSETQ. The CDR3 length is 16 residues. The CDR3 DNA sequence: TGCGCCAGCAGCTCGGGACTATTCCAGAGCACAGATACGCAGTATTTT. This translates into CASSSGLFQSTDTQYF.

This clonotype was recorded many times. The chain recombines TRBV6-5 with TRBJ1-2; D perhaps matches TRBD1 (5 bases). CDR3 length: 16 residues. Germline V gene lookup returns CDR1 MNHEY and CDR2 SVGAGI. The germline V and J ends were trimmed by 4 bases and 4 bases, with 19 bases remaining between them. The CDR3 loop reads CASSSASRDVPYGYTF. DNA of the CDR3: TGTGCCAGCAGTTCCGCCTCTCGGGACGTTCCCTATGGCTACACCTTC.

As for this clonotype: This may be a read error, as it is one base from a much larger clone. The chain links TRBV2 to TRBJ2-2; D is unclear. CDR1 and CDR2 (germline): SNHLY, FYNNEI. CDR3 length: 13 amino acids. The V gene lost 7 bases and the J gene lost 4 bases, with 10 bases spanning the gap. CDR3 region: CASTTTSTGELFF. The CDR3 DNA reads TGTGCCAGCACCACGACTTCCACCGGGGAGCTGTTTTTT.

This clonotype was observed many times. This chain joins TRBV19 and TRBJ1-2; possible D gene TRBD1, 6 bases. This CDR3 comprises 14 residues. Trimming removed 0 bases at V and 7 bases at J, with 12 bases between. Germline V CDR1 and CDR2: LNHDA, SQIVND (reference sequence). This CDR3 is CASSIDGTRGGYTF. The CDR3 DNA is TGTGCCAGTAGTATAGATGGGACAAGAGGTGGCTACACCTTC.

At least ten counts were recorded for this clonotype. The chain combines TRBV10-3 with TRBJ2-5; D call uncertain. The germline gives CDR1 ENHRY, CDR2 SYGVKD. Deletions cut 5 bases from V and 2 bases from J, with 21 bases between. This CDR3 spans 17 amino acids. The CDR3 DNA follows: TGTGCCATCAGTTTTTCGCGGCAGCACCCGCGTCAAGAGACCCAGTACTTC. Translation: CAISFSRQHPRQETQYF.

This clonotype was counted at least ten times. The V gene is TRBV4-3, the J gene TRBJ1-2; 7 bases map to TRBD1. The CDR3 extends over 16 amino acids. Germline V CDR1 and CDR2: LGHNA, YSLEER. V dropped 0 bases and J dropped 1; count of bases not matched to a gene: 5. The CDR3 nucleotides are TGCGCCAGCAGCCAAGATGCGAGGGGGCGTAACTATGGCTACACCTTC. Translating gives CASSQDARGRNYGYTF.

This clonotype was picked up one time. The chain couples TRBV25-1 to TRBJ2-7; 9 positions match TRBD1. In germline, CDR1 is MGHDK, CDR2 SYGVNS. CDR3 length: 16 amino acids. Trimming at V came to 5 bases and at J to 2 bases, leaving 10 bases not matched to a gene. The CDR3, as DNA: TGTGCCAGCAGTTTTATCCTGGGACAGGGTACCTACGAGCAGTACTTC. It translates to CASSFILGQGTYEQYF.